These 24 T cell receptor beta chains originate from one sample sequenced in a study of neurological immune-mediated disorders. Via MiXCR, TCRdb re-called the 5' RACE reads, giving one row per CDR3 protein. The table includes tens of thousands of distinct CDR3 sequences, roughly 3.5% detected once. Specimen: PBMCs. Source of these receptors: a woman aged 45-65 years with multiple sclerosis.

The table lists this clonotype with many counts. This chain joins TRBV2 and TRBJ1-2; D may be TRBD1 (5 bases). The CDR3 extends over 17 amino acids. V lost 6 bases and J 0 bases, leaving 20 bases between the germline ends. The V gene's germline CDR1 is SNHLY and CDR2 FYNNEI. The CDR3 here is CASSRSGPGSPNYGYTF. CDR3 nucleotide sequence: TGTGCCAGCAGCCGATCAGGGCCAGGGAGCCCTAACTATGGCTACACCTTC.

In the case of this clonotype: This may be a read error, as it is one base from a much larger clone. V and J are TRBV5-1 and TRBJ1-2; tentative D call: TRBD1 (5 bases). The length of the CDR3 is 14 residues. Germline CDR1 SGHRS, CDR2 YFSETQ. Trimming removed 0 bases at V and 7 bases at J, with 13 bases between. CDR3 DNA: TGCGCCAGCAGCTTGGGCACCAGGGAGTTTGGCTACACCTTC. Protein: CASSLGTREFGYTF.

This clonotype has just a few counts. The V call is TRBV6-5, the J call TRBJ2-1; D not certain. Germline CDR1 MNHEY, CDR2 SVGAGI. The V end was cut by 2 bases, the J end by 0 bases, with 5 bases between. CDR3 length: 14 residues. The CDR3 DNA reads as TGTGCCAGCAGTTACAGGTCCTCCTACAATGAGCAGTTCTTC. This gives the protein CASSYRSSYNEQFF.

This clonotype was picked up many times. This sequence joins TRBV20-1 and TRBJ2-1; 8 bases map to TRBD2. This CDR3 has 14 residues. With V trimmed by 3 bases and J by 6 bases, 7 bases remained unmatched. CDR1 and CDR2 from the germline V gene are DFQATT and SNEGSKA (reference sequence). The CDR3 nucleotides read TGCAGTGCTAGTGGAGCGGGGGCCGCCAATGAGCAGTTCTTC. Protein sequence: CSASGAGAANEQFF.

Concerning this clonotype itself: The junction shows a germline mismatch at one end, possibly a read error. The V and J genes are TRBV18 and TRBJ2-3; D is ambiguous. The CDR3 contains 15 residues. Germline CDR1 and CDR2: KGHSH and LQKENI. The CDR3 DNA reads TGTACCAGCTCACCGAATCTCCAGGACACAGATACGCAGTATTTT. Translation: CTSSPNLQDTDTQYF.

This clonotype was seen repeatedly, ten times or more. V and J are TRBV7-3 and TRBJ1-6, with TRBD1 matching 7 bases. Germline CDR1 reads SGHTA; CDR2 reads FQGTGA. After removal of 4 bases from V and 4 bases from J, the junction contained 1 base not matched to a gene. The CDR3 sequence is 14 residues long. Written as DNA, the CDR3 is TGTGCCAGCAGCTCGGGACAGTATAATTCACCCCTCCACTTT. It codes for CASSSGQYNSPLHF.

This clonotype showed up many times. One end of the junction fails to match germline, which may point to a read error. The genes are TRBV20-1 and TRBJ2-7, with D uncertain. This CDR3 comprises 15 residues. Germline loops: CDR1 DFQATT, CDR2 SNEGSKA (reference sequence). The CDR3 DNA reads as TGCAGTGCAAGAGTCAGTACTACTCACTCCTACGAGCAGTACTTC. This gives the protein CSARVSTTHSYEQYF.

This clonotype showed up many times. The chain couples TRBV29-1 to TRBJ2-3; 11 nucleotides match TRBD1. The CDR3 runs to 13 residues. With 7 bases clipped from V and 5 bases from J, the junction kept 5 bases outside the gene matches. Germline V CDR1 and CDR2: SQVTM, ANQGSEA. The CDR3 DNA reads TGCAGCGGATCCGGGACAGGGGGAGATACGCAGTATTTT. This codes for CSGSGTGGDTQYF.

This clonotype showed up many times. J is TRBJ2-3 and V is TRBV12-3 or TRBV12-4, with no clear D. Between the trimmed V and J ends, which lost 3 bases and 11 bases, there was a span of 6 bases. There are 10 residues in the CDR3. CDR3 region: CASSFSVQYF. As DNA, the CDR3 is TGTGCCAGCAGTTTCTCTGTGCAGTATTTT.

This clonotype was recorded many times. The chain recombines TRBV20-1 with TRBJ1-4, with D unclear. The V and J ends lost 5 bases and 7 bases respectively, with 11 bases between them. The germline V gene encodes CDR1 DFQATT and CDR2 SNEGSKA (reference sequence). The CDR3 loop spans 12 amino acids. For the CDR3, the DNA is TGCAGTGCTCATAGGGCCGGTGAAAAACTGTTTTTT. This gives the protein CSAHRAGEKLFF.

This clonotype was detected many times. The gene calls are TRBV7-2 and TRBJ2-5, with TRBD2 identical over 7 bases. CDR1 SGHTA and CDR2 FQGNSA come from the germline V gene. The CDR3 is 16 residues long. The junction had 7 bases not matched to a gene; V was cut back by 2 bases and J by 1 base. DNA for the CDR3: TGTGCCAGCAGCTTAATCCGGGACTACGCCCAAGAGACCCAGTACTTC. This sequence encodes CASSLIRDYAQETQYF. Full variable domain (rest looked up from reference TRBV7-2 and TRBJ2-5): GAGVSQSPSNKVTEKGKDVELRCDPISGHTALYWYRQSLGQGLEFLIYFQGNSAPDKSGLPSDRFSAERTGGSVSTLTIQRTQQEDSAVYLCASSLIRDYAQETQYFGPGTRLLVL.

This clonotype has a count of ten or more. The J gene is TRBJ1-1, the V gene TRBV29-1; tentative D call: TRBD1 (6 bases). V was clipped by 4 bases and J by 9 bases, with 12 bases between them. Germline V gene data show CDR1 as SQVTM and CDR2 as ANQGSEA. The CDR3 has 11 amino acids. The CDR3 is CSVGRGAQAFF. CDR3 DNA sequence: TGCAGCGTTGGACGGGGGGCGCAAGCTTTCTTT.

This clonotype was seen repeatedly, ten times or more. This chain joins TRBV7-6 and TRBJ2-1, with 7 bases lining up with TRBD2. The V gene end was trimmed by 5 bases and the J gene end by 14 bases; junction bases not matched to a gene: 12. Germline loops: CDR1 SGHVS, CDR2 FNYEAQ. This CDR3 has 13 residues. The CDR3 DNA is TGTGCCAGCAGCCGTAGGGCGGGGGACGAGGAGTTCTTC. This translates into CASSRRAGDEEFF.

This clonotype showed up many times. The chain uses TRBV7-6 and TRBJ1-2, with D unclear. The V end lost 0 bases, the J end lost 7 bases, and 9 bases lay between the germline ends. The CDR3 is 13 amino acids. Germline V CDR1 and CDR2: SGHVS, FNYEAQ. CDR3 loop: CASSLAGGSGYTF. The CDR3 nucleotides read TGTGCCAGCAGCTTAGCAGGAGGTAGTGGCTACACCTTC.

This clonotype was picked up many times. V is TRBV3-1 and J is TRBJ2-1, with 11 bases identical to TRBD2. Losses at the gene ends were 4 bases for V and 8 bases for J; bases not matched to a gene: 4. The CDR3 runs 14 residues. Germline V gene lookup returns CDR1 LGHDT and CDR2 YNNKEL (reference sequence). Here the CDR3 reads CASSPTSGGDEQFF. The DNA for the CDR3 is TGTGCCAGCAGCCCCACTAGCGGGGGTGATGAGCAGTTCTTC.

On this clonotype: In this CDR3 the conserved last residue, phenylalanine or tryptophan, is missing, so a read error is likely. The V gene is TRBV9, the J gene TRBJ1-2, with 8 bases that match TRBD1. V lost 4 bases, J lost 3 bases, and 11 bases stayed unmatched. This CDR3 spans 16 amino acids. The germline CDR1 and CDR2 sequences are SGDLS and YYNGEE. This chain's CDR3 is CASSIARSGQDYGYTV. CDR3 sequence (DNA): TGTGCCAGCAGCATAGCCCGTTCGGGACAGGACTATGGCTACACCGTC.

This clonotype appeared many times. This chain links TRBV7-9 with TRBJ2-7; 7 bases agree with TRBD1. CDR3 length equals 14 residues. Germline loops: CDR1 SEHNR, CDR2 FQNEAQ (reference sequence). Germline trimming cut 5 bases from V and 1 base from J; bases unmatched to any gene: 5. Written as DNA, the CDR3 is TGTGCCAGCAGCCAGGGACAGCAATCCTACGAGCAGTACTTC. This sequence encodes CASSQGQQSYEQYF.

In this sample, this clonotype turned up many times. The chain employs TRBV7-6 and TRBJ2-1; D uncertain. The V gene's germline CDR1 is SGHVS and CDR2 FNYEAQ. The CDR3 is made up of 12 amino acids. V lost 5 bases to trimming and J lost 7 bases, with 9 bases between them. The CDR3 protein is CASSPTGNEQFF. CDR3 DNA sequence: TGTGCCAGCAGCCCGACTGGAAATGAGCAGTTCTTC.

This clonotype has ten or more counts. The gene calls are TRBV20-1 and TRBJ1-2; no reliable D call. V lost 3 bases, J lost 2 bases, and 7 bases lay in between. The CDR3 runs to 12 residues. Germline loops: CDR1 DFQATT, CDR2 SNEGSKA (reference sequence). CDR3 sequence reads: CSASRGNYGYTF. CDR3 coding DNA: TGCAGTGCTAGCCGGGGAAACTATGGCTACACCTTC.

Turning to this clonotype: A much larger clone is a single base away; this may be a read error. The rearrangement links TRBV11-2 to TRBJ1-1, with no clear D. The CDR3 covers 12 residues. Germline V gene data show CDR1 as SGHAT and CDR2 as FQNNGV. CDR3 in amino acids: CASSFSPTAAFF. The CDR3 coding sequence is TGTGCCAGCAGCTTTTCTCCCACTGCAGCTTTCTTT.

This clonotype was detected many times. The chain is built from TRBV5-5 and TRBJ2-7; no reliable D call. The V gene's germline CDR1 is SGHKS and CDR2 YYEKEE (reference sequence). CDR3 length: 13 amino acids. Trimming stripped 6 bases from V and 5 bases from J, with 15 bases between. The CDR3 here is CASNPGRPNEQYF. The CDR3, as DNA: TGTGCCAGCAACCCAGGTCGACCAAACGAGCAGTACTTC.

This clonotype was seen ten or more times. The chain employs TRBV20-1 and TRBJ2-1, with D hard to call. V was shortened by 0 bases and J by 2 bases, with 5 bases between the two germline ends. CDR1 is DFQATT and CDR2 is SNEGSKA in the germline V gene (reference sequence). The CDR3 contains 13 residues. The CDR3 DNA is TGCAGTGCTAGAGATCCACCCTACAATGAGCAGTTCTTC. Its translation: CSARDPPYNEQFF.

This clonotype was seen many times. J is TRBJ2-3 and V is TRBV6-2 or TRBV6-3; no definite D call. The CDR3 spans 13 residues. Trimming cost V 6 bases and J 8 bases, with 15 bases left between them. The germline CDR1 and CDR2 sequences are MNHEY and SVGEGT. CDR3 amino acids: CASRLHIFGTQYF. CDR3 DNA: TGTGCCAGCAGACTCCATATTTTTGGTACGCAGTATTTT.

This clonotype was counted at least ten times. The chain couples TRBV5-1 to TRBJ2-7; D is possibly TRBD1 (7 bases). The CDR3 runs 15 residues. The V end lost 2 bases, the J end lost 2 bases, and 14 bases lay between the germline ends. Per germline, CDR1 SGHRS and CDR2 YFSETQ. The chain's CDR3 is CASSLNPGGTYEQYF. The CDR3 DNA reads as TGCGCCAGCAGCTTAAATCCAGGGGGGACCTACGAGCAGTACTTC.